What follows are 17 T cell receptor beta chains derived from one specimen sequenced in a study of T cells expressing NK-cell markers. After re-calling the 5' RACE reads, TCRdb lists one entry per CDR3 protein, DNA absent. The sample has 400,000 to 500,000 distinct CDR3 sequences; the top ten hold approximately 7%. Specimen: blood T cells: a sorted CD56 or NKG2C T cell subset, CD4+ or CD8+ T cells, or bulk PBMC T cells (not recorded which). The receptors were gathered from a woman aged 18 to 75 in good health.

This chain links TRBV7-2 with TRBJ1-1; TCRdb's D call of TRBD1 is untestable without DNA. Germline values: CDR1 SGHTA, CDR2 FQGNSA. This CDR3 is 11 amino acids long. The CDR3 loop reads CASSLGKGAFF.

The chain links TRBV20-1 to TRBJ2-1; as DNA is missing, the TRBD1 call by TCRdb cannot be tested. This CDR3 comprises 11 residues. Germline values: CDR1 DFQATT, CDR2 SNEGSKA (reference sequence). CDR3 sequence: CSVQGGNEQFF.

V is TRBV23-1 and J is TRBJ2-3; TCRdb proposes TRBD1, but this gene call is untestable without DNA. TRBV23-1 is assigned to the ORF class and has an uncertain function. There are 15 residues in the CDR3. This CDR3 reads CASRGNRVSTDTQYF.

The gene calls are TRBV12-5 and TRBJ2-5; TCRdb's assignment of TRBD1 cannot be checked, as there is no DNA. In germline, CDR1 is LGHNT, CDR2 FRNRAP. The length of the CDR3 is 14 residues. The CDR3 reads CASGLQGGAKTQYF. Full variable domain (rest looked up from reference TRBV12-5 and TRBJ2-5): DARVTQTPRHKVTEMGQEVTMRCQPILGHNTVFWYRQTMMQGLELLAYFRNRAPLDDSGMPKDRFSAEMPDATLATLKIQPSEPRDSAVYFCASGLQGGAKTQYFGPGTRLLVL.

V usage is TRBV7-2 and J usage is TRBJ2-3. Germline V gives CDR1 SGHTA, CDR2 FQGNSA. CDR3 length: 14 residues. The chain's CDR3 is CASRDHWGTDTQYF.

The chain joins TRBV10-3 to TRBJ2-3; lacking DNA, the TRBD2 call made by TCRdb goes unchecked. Germline CDR1 reads ENHRY; CDR2 reads SYGVKD. The CDR3 is 15 residues long. CDR3 amino acids: CAIRGIGGGTDTQYF.

The genes are TRBV5-5 and TRBJ2-1; the TCRdb D gene call, TRBD1, has no DNA to confirm it. There are 16 residues in the CDR3. Germline loops: CDR1 SGHKS, CDR2 YYEKEE (reference sequence). This chain's CDR3 is CASSPPNWGSYNEQFF.

V is TRBV14 and J is TRBJ2-1; the D call from TCRdb, TRBD2, cannot be confirmed without DNA. The CDR3 runs 21 residues. Germline V CDR1 and CDR2: SGHDN, FVKESK. CDR3 protein: CASSQGGLAGDGSISYNEQFF.

The CDR3 here is CASSQEDSRTDTQYF. The chain carries TRBV4-2 and TRBJ2-3; the D call from TCRdb, TRBD1, cannot be confirmed without DNA. CDR3 length: 15 amino acids. Germline V lookup: CDR1 LGHNA, CDR2 YNFKEQ.

The chain links TRBV12-3 or TRBV12-4 to TRBJ1-5; TCRdb indicates TRBD1, and absent DNA this call remains unverified. The CDR3 is 16 residues long. The CDR3 loop reads CASGLSRSRVGQPQHF.

The chain couples TRBV7-2 to TRBJ2-1; the TCRdb D gene call, TRBD2, has no DNA to confirm it. This CDR3 has 16 residues. CDR1 and CDR2 from the germline V gene are SGHTA and FQGNSA. The CDR3 loop is CASSLVPSGRVGEQFF.

The chain uses TRBV29-1 and TRBJ2-7; TCRdb selects TRBD2, and the lack of DNA leaves this call unchecked. CDR1 SQVTM and CDR2 ANQGSEA come from the germline V gene. The CDR3 consists of 14 residues. The CDR3: CSVPHPRARGEQYF.

This CDR3 is CASSYTLGKNSPLHF. The chain has TRBV12-3 or TRBV12-4 and TRBJ1-6; the TCRdb D gene call, TRBD1, has no DNA to confirm it. This CDR3 contains 15 residues.

This sequence joins TRBV29-1 and TRBJ2-2; TCRdb reports TRBD1, a call that lacks DNA to check it against. CDR1 is SQVTM, CDR2 ANQGSEA, per germline. The CDR3 consists of 14 residues. The chain's CDR3 is CSAEDRGRGGELFF.

The rearrangement uses TRBV12-5 and TRBJ2-7; TCRdb proposes TRBD1, but this gene call is untestable without DNA. There are 16 residues in the CDR3. Germline CDR1 reads LGHNT; CDR2 reads FRNRAP. CDR3 amino acids: CASGLDTGTVPYEQYF.

The chain recombines TRBV11-2 with TRBJ1-1; TCRdb picks TRBD1, but there is no DNA to check that call. The CDR3 totals 15 residues. CDR1 and CDR2 from the germline V gene are SGHAT and FQNNGV. The chain's CDR3 is CASSLDYRGRAEAFF.

The CDR3 protein is CASSYYRQGSGNTIYF. The chain links TRBV6-5 to TRBJ1-3. The CDR3 is 16 amino acids. Germline CDR1 and CDR2: MNHEY and SVGAGI.